Sequencing of this T cell receptor beta chain was carried out in a study of tumor-infiltrating lymphocytes in primary liver carcinoma. Overall study results and limits: Detection in all five tumor regions applied to only about 7-25% of top clones.

Unsorted bulk tissue (roughly 19-30 mg) underwent RNA and DNA co-extraction. Resecting the tumor surgically was how the patients' primary liver carcinoma was treated. Tumor samples all exceeded 75% viable tumor cells. In the case of this clonotype: Its antigen is not known.

Making TCR beta cDNA involved around 510 ng total RNA and a constant-region primer. Each TCR beta library was derived from three nested multiplex PCR rounds that employed slightly modified ARM-PCR. Via MiXCR, TCRdb re-called the multiplex PCR reads, giving one row per CDR3 protein. In the table there are roughly 70,000 distinct CDR3 sequences, around 64% of which are singletons. This receptor was obtained from a man aged 35-49 years with primary liver carcinoma and hepatitis B virus infection. Sequencing input: liver tumor tissue from sampling region 4. Subset reported: tumor region T4, right-lateral pole.

CDR3 protein: CSVVFIRGQGPQETQYF. The DNA of the CDR3 is TGCAGCGTTGTTTTTATACGAGGACAGGGGCCGCAAGAGACCCAGTACTTC. The rearrangement links TRBV29-1 to TRBJ2-5; 9 bases are shared with TRBD1. The CDR3 is 17 amino acids. CDR1 is SQVTM, CDR2 ANQGSEA, per germline. The V segment lost 4 bases and the J segment 2 bases; nucleotides outside the gene matches: 14.